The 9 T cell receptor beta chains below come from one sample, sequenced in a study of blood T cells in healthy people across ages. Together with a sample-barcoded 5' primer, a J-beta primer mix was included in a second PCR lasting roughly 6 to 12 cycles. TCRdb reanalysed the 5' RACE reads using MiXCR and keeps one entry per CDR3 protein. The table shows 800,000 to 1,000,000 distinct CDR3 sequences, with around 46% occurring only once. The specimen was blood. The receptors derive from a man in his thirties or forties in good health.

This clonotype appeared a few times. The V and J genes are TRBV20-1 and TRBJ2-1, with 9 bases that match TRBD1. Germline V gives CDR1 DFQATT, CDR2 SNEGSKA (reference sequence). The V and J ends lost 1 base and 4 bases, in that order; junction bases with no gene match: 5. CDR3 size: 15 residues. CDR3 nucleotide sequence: TGCAGTGCTAGAGGTTACAGGGGGCCATACAATGAGCAGTTCTTC. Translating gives CSARGYRGPYNEQFF.

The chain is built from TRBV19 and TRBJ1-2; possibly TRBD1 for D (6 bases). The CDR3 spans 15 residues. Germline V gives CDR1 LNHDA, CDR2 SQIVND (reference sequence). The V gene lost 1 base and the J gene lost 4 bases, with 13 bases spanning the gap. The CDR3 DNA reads TGTGCCAGTAGTATAGGAAACAGGGTGACCTATGGCTACACCTTC. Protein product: CASSIGNRVTYGYTF.

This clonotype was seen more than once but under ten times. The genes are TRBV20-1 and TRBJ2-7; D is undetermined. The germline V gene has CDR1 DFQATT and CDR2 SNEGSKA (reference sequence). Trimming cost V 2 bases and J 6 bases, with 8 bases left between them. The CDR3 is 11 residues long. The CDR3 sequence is CSARLAREQYF. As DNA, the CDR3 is TGCAGTGCTAGACTGGCCCGCGAGCAGTACTTC.

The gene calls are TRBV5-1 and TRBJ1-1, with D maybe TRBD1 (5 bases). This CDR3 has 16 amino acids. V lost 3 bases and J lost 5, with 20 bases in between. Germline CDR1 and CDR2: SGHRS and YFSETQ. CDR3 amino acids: CASSSTGGGGGTEAFF. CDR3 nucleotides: TGCGCCAGCAGCTCTACCGGGGGGGGTGGTGGAACTGAAGCTTTCTTT.

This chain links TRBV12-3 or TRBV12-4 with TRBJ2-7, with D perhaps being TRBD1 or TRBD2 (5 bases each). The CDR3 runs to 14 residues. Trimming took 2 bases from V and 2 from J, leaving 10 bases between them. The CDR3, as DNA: TGTGCCAGCAGTTTAACGTTGGGGGCCTACGAGCAGTACTTC. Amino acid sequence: CASSLTLGAYEQYF.

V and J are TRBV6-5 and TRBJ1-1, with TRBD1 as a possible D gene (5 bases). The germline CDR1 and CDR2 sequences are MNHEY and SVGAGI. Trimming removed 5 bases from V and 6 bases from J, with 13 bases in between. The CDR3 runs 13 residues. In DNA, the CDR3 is TGTGCCAGCAGTCTGAACGGGGGAGCTGAAGCTTTCTTT. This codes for CASSLNGGAEAFF.

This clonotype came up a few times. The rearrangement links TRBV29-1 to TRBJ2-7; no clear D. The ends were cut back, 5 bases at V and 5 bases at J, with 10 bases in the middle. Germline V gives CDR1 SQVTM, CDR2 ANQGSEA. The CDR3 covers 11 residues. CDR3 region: CSVSMGNEQYF. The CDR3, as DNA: TGCAGCGTTTCAATGGGTAACGAGCAGTACTTC.

The DNA for the CDR3 is TGTGCCAGCAGCGTAGGCGGCAGGGGGATGGCCGGGGAGCTGTTTTTT. Encoded protein: CASSVGGRGMAGELFF. The J gene is TRBJ2-2, the V gene TRBV9, with 7 positions matching TRBD1. This CDR3 has 16 residues. Per germline, CDR1 SGDLS and CDR2 YYNGEE. J gave up 6 bases and V 0 bases, and 8 bases lay outside the gene matches. The whole variable domain, remainder taken from reference TRBV9 and TRBJ2-2, is DSGVTQTPKHLITATGQRVTLRCSPRSGDLSVYWYQQSLDQGLQFLIQYYNGEERAKGNILERFSAQQFPDLHSELNLSSLELGDSALYFCASSVGGRGMAGELFFGEGSRLTVL.

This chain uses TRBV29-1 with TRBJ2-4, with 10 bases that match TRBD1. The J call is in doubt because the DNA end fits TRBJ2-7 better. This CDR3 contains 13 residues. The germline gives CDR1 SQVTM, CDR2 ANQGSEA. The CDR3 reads CSVRRGQGNEQYF. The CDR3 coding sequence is TGCAGCGTGCGCCGGGGACAGGGGAACGAGCAGTACTTC.